A selection of T cell receptor beta chains follows, all from one sample in a study of T cell responses to AZD1222 COVID-19 vaccine. Produced via immunoSEQ multiplex PCR; TCRdb's table is partial and in-frame only. The sample includes about 110,000 clones, about 90% of them seen just once. The sequenced sample was peripheral blood, obtained on day 0 of AZD1222 vaccination. These receptor sequences come from an adult in good health. CDR3s include the opening cysteine and the closing phenylalanine or tryptophan. The D gene is left open where the match is weak. Clone size appears in some rows only: once, few, many, or a class for an expanded clone.

size	J	V	D	DNA	CDR3
.	TRBJ1-2	TRBV6-5	TRBD1	TGTGCCAGCAGTTACTCGTTAAGAGGGGGCGACGGCTACACCTTC	CASSYSLRGGDGYTF
.	TRBJ1-5	TRBV30	.	TGTGCCTGGAGTTCCGGGTTTAACCAGCCCCAGCATTTT	CAWSSGFNQPQHF
.	TRBJ2-5	TRBV19	.	TGTGCCAGTAGACTAGGACTCGACGAGACCCAGTACTTC	CASRLGLDETQYF
once	TRBJ1-1	TRBV9	.	TGTGCCAGCAGCGTGGCCGGGGGCGGGGTGAAAAAAGCTTTCTTT	CASSVAGGGVKKAFF
.	TRBJ1-4	TRBV4-2	.	TGTGCCAGCAGCCAGGGAGGGACAACAACTAATGAAAAACTGTTTTTT	CASSQGGTTTNEKLFF
.	TRBJ2-3	TRBV6-5	TRBD2	TGTGCCAGCAGGGATGGACTAGCCGGCACAGATACGCAGTATTTT	CASRDGLAGTDTQYF
.	TRBJ1-5	TRBV27	.	TGTGCCAGCAGCCCAACAATTTATAGCAATCAGCCCCAGCATTTT	CASSPTIYSNQPQHF
few	TRBJ1-3	TRBV4-1	.	TGCGCCAGCAGCCGAGAGGGACAAAGCTCTGGAAACACCATATATTTT	CASSREGQSSGNTIYF
.	TRBJ2-2	TRBV2	.	TGTGCCAGCAGAGCCCCCGGGTCGAACACCGGGGAGCTGTTTTTT	CASRAPGSNTGELFF
.	TRBJ2-2	TRBV19	.	TGTGCCAGTAGTCGAGGGGCCGGGGAGCTGTTTTTT	CASSRGAGELFF
.	TRBJ1-1	TRBV11-2	.	TGTGCCAGCAGCCCGGGGCAGTGGAACACTGAAGCTTTCTTT	CASSPGQWNTEAFF
.	TRBJ1-6	TRBV5-6	TRBD1	TGTGCCACTAAACAGGGGATGCAGTCACCCCTCCACTTT	CATKQGMQSPLHF
once	TRBJ1-1	TRBV28	.	TGTGCCAGCAGACTGACATCCATGAACACTGAAGCTTTCTTT	CASRLTSMNTEAFF
.	TRBJ2-5	TRBV5-1	TRBD2	TGCGCCAGCCGCGGTCTACGGGGAGGGGAGACCCAGTACTTC	CASRGLRGGETQYF
.	TRBJ1-6	TRBV7-8	TRBD1	TGTGCCAGCAGCTTAGAGGACAGGGCGAATTCACCCCTCCACTTT	CASSLEDRANSPLHF
.	TRBJ2-5	TRBV19	TRBD2	TGTGCCAGTAGTATACGGGTAGCGGGGGGTGAGACCCAGTACTTC	CASSIRVAGGETQYF
few	TRBJ1-5	TRBV30	.	TGTGCCTGGGGCCGGGACAACAATCAGCCCCAGCATTTT	CAWGRDNNQPQHF
.	TRBJ1-4	TRBV12-3/TRBV12-4	.	TGTGCCAGCACCCTAGGCCCGGGTGAAAAACTGTTTTTT	CASTLGPGEKLFF
.	TRBJ2-1	TRBV10-1	.	TGCGCCAGCAGTGCAGGGGATTTCGATGAGCAGTTCTTC	CASSAGDFDEQFF
.	TRBJ1-3	TRBV5-1	.	TGCGCCAGCAGCTTGGAACGACAGAACTCTGGAAACACCATATATTTT	CASSLERQNSGNTIYF
.	TRBJ1-5	TRBV28	.	TGTGCCAGCAGTTTATTTAGGGGCAATCAGCCCCAGCATTTT	CASSLFRGNQPQHF
.	TRBJ1-5	TRBV2	.	TGTGCCAGTCGGGGCGGGGGCCCCCGGGGGCAGCCCCAGCATTTT	CASRGGGPRGQPQHF